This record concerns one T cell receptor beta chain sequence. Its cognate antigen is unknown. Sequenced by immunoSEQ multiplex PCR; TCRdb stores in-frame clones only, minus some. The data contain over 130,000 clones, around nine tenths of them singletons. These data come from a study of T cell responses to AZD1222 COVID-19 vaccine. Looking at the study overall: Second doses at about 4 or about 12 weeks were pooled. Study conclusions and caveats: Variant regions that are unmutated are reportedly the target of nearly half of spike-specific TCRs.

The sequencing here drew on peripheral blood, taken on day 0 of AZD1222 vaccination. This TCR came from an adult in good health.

Written as DNA, the CDR3 is TGTGCCAGCAGCTTAAGCGATAGCTCCTACAATGAGCAGTTCTTC. Residues: CASSLSDSSYNEQFF. V gene TRBV7-3 combines with J gene TRBJ2-1, with D unresolved. Per the germline V gene, CDR1 is SGHTA and CDR2 is FQGTGA. The CDR3 has 15 residues. The V and J ends lost 1 base and 0 bases respectively, with 7 bases between them.